The 16 T cell receptor beta chains below all came from one sample that was sequenced in a study of T cell repertoires in cytomegalovirus infection. One entry per CDR3 protein results from TCRdb running MiXCR on the reads. The sample has approximately 390,000 distinct CDR3 sequences; roughly 36% are singletons. The antigens these receptors bind are not known. Source: cultured PBMCs, taken from culture after CMV antigen stimulation. The receptors were sampled from a human donor in good health (CMV status not recorded). Some clones in this sample may be carry-over from other donors' samples.

Only a few counts were recorded for this clonotype. The chain couples TRBV6-9 to TRBJ2-7, with D possibly being TRBD1 (5 bases). Germline assignment: CDR1 MNHGY and CDR2 SVAAGI. The V end was cut by 5 bases, the J end by 2 bases, with 13 bases between. This CDR3 is 14 amino acids long. This chain's CDR3 is CASSPNGQAYEQYF. The CDR3 nucleotides read TGTGCCAGCAGTCCCAATGGACAAGCCTACGAGCAGTACTTC.

This clonotype was observed a handful of times. The gene calls are TRBV6-2 or TRBV6-3 and TRBJ2-1; D assignment may be TRBD1 or TRBD2 (5 bases each). V lost 5 bases to trimming and J lost 0 bases, with 14 bases between them. CDR1 and CDR2 (germline): MNHEY, SVGEGT. The CDR3 contains 16 residues. The CDR3, as DNA: TGTGCCAGCAGTCAAAAGGGGAGCCGCTCCTACAATGAGCAGTTCTTC. This encodes CASSQKGSRSYNEQFF.

At least ten counts were recorded for this clonotype. The J gene is TRBJ1-5, the V gene TRBV28, with 8 positions matching TRBD1. V dropped 3 bases and J dropped 4; count of bases not matched to a gene: 2. The CDR3 loop spans 14 amino acids. CDR1 MDHEN and CDR2 SYDVKM come from the germline V gene. CDR3 amino acids: CASSLDRVNQPQHF. The CDR3 DNA reads TGTGCCAGCAGTTTGGACAGGGTAAATCAGCCCCAGCATTTT.

The chain couples TRBV19 to TRBJ2-1; 9 bases are a match to TRBD2. The CDR3 is made up of 14 amino acids. J gave up 8 bases and V 4 bases, and 6 bases lay outside the gene matches. Germline CDR1 and CDR2: LNHDA and SQIVND (reference sequence). CDR3 in DNA: TGTGCCAGTAGTAATCCTAGCGGGATTTATGAGCAGTTCTTC. This sequence encodes CASSNPSGIYEQFF.

The chain is built from TRBV29-1 and TRBJ2-1, with a possible D match to TRBD2 (5 bases). This CDR3 contains 13 residues. CDR1 and CDR2 (germline): SQVTM, ANQGSEA. V gave up 4 bases and J gave up 2 bases, with 9 bases separating them. CDR3 loop: CSVAAATYNEQFF. The CDR3 DNA follows: TGCAGCGTTGCAGCGGCTACCTACAATGAGCAGTTCTTC.

The rearrangement links TRBV5-6 to TRBJ1-2; no definite D call. The CDR3 has 12 amino acids. CDR1 is SGHDT and CDR2 is YYEEEE in the germline V gene. The V and J ends lost 2 bases and 6 bases respectively, with 8 bases between them. CDR3 bases: TGTGCCAGCAGCTTAGGATTCGATGGCTACACCTTC. It translates to CASSLGFDGYTF.

V is TRBV6-1 and J is TRBJ2-7; D is tentatively TRBD1 or TRBD2 (5 bases each). The CDR3 covers 17 residues. V lost 5 bases and J lost 1, with 21 bases in between. The germline gives CDR1 MNHNS, CDR2 SASEGT. The CDR3, as DNA: TGTGCCAGCAGTCCCGGGACGGGAATCCGCCCTTCCTACGAGCAGTACGTC. Translated: CASSPGTGIRPSYEQYV.

This clonotype occurred a few times. The chain is built from TRBV12-3 or TRBV12-4 and TRBJ2-1; 7 bases agree with TRBD2. The trim removed 5 bases at V and 6 bases at J, leaving 7 bases unmatched. This CDR3 comprises 14 residues. CDR3 residues: CASSPGGTTNEQFF. CDR3 in DNA: TGTGCCAGCAGTCCCGGGGGGACTACCAATGAGCAGTTCTTC.

In its sample, this clonotype was seen many times. This rearrangement joins TRBV7-2 to TRBJ2-7; tentatively, D is TRBD1 (7 bases). The CDR3 runs to 14 residues. The germline V and J ends were trimmed by 6 bases and 4 bases, with 16 bases remaining between them. The germline CDR1 and CDR2 sequences are SGHTA and FQGNSA. The DNA for the CDR3 is TGTGCCAGCAGGGAGGGACAGAGTGGGTACGAGCAGTACTTC. It specifies CASREGQSGYEQYF.

The chain uses TRBV24-1 and TRBJ2-1; TRBD2 matches at 9 bases. Per germline, CDR1 KGHDR and CDR2 SFDVKD. The CDR3 sequence is 15 residues long. The V gene end was trimmed by 9 bases and the J gene end by 1 base; junction bases not matched to a gene: 6. The CDR3 spells CATSGTSRSYNEQFF. The DNA of the CDR3 is TGTGCCACCTCCGGGACTAGCCGATCCTACAATGAGCAGTTCTTC.

The sample holds a few counts of this clonotype. The CDR3 region has the DNA TGTGCCAGCAGCTTATACATCAACACCGGGGAGCTGTTTTTT. Protein: CASSLYINTGELFF. The chain carries TRBV7-8 and TRBJ2-2; D is unresolved. The germline CDR1 and CDR2 sequences are SGHVS and FQNEAQ. The CDR3 totals 14 residues. Trimming removed 2 bases from V and 2 bases from J, with 6 bases in between.

The sample holds many counts of this clonotype. V is TRBV28 and J is TRBJ2-7; tentatively, D is TRBD1 (5 bases). Per the germline V gene, CDR1 is MDHEN and CDR2 is SYDVKM. Trimming shortened V by 6 bases and J by 6 bases, and 18 bases separated the two germline ends. This CDR3 contains 14 residues. CDR3: CASSTQGYDGEQYF. CDR3 DNA: TGTGCCAGCAGCACTCAGGGTTACGACGGCGAGCAGTACTTC.

This clonotype was recorded a few times. J is TRBJ2-4 and V is TRBV7-2; D may be TRBD2 (5 bases). Trimming shortened V by 2 bases and J by 1 base, and 18 bases separated the two germline ends. Germline V gene sequence: CDR1 SGHTA, CDR2 FQGNSA. The CDR3 contains 18 residues. This CDR3 is CASSLPQRSGSAKNIQYF. The DNA of the CDR3 is TGTGCCAGCAGCTTACCCCAACGCAGCGGTTCTGCCAAAAACATTCAGTACTTC.

This clonotype was found a few times. This chain connects TRBV6-2 or TRBV6-3 to TRBJ2-1, with 9 positions matching TRBD2. J was trimmed by 3 bases and V by 4 bases; bases with no gene match: 10. CDR1 and CDR2 from the germline V gene are MNHEY and SVGEGT. The CDR3 runs 17 residues. This CDR3 is CASSLTPGTSRYNEQFF. The CDR3 coding sequence is TGTGCCAGCAGTTTAACCCCCGGGACTAGCCGCTACAATGAGCAGTTCTTC.

The rearrangement links TRBV7-8 to TRBJ1-1; D gene ambiguous. The V gene's germline CDR1 is SGHVS and CDR2 FQNEAQ. The CDR3 spans 15 residues. V was cut by 1 base and J by 1 base, with 10 bases left in between. CDR3 in DNA: TGTGCCAGCAGCTTAGTCCCTGGCAGGAACACTGAAGCTTTCTTT. The encoded protein is CASSLVPGRNTEAFF.

Only a few counts were recorded for this clonotype. This chain uses TRBV6-1 with TRBJ1-2; D is ambiguous. CDR1 MNHNS and CDR2 SASEGT come from the germline V gene. The CDR3 totals 15 residues. V shed 5 bases and J shed 6 bases, with 19 bases lying between them. The CDR3 DNA reads as TGTGCCAGCAGTCCGCTGGGGTCGATAGGGAATGGCTACACCTTC. Amino acid sequence: CASSPLGSIGNGYTF.